These 9 T cell receptor beta chains were all obtained from the same sample, sequenced in a study of T cell responses to AZD1222 COVID-19 vaccine. Using immunoSEQ multiplex PCR, the repertoire was profiled, and TCRdb retains in-frame clones only, with some absent. Here the sample spans more than 85,000 clones, approximately 90% being singletons. Material: peripheral blood, obtained 28 days after the second AZD1222 dose. These receptors came from an adult who received the AZD1222 COVID-19 vaccine.

The chain employs TRBV12-3 or TRBV12-4 and TRBJ1-1; the D is unclear. This CDR3 contains 12 residues. With 6 bases removed from V and 7 bases from J, the gap between germline ends came to 12 bases. CDR3 amino acids: CASSPDDGEAFF. For the CDR3, the DNA is TGTGCCAGCAGCCCGGATGACGGTGAAGCTTTCTTT.

This clone was recorded only once. The chain is built from TRBV3-1 (or the pseudogene TRBV3-2) and TRBJ2-5; 11 nucleotides line up with TRBD2. Germline lookup yields CDR1 LGHDT and CDR2 YNNKEL (reference sequence). The V and J ends lost 4 bases and 5 bases, in that order; junction bases with no gene match: 9. The CDR3 spans 16 residues. Here the CDR3 DNA reads TGTGCCAGCAGCCCCACCGGGACTAGCGGAAGGGAGACCCAGTACTTC. Amino acids: CASSPTGTSGRETQYF.

CDR3 in DNA: TGTGCCAGCAGCTTATTAGGGTTGGGGAACACTGAAGCTTTCTTT. Its protein product is CASSLLGLGNTEAFF. The chain is built from TRBV7-8 and TRBJ1-1; D remains ambiguous. Trimming pared 2 bases from V and 1 base from J, leaving 11 bases between. CDR1 and CDR2 (germline): SGHVS, FQNEAQ. The CDR3 consists of 15 residues.

The gene calls are TRBV18 and TRBJ1-4; TRBD1 is a possible D gene (5 bases). With 3 bases removed from V and 4 bases from J, the gap between germline ends came to 12 bases. This CDR3 contains 15 residues. Germline CDR1 is KGHSH and CDR2 is LQKENI. CDR3 amino acids: CASSPQTDNNEKLFF. In DNA, the CDR3 is TGTGCCAGCTCACCGCAGACAGACAATAATGAAAAACTGTTTTTT.

This chain joins TRBV18 and TRBJ2-7; D possibly corresponds to TRBD2 (6 bases). V lost 3 bases to trimming and J lost 6 bases, with 18 bases between them. This CDR3 has 15 amino acids. From germline, CDR1 is KGHSH and CDR2 LQKENI. CDR3 in amino acids: CASSPPPGGVSEQYF. The CDR3 bases are TGTGCCAGCTCACCCCCCCCCGGCGGGGTATCCGAGCAGTACTTC.

The chain has TRBV7-2 and TRBJ2-1; 10 nucleotides match TRBD2. CDR1 and CDR2 from the germline V gene are SGHTA and FQGNSA. Trimming at V came to 1 base and at J to 8 bases, leaving 11 bases not matched to a gene. The CDR3 spans 17 residues. The CDR3 sequence is CASSLVGTSALGHEQFF. CDR3 sequence (DNA): TGTGCCAGCAGCTTAGTAGGGACTAGCGCCCTGGGGCATGAGCAGTTCTTC.

The chain links TRBV29-1 to TRBJ1-1, with TRBD1 matching over 7 bases. Losses at the gene ends were 1 base for V and 1 base for J; bases not matched to a gene: 21. Germline CDR1 reads SQVTM; CDR2 reads ANQGSEA. CDR3 length: 20 amino acids. CDR3 sequence: CSVEGRRWGTFGTENTEAFF. The CDR3 DNA reads as TGCAGCGTTGAAGGACGACGGTGGGGGACCTTCGGGACAGAGAACACTGAAGCTTTCTTT. The variable domain in full, with the rest retrieved from reference TRBV29-1 and TRBJ1-1, is SAVISQKPSRDICQRGTSLTIQCQVDSQVTMMFWYRQQPGQSLTLIATANQGSEATYESGFVIDKFPISRPNLTFSTLTVSNMSPEDSSIYLCSVEGRRWGTFGTENTEAFFGQGTRLTVV.

V is TRBV10-3 and J is TRBJ2-3; possibly TRBD2 for D (5 bases). CDR1 ENHRY and CDR2 SYGVKD come from the germline V gene. V was cut by 9 bases and J by 6 bases, with 10 bases left in between. CDR3 length: 11 residues. The CDR3 sequence: CAMRTGDTQYF. CDR3 coding DNA: TGTGCCATGCGAACGGGGGATACGCAGTATTTT.

The chain recombines TRBV5-1 with TRBJ2-1; tentatively, D is TRBD2 (5 bases). V lost 4 bases and J 0 bases, leaving 14 bases between the germline ends. Looked up from germline, CDR1 is SGHRS and CDR2 is YFSETQ. The CDR3 extends over 16 amino acids. As DNA, the CDR3 is TGCGCCAGCAGCCCTGGCATAGCGAGCTCCTACAATGAGCAGTTCTTC. As protein: CASSPGIASSYNEQFF.